This entry features one T cell receptor (beta chain) sequence. The antigen it recognizes is unknown. There are no base qualities to consult, and no much larger clone falls within one base. The sample belongs to a study of shared clonotypes between healthy human individuals (dated by TCRdb to the early 2020s). With regard to the full study: Three men and a couple of women, aged 18 to 49 years, made up the cohort. Each donor's leukapheresis produced roughly between roughly 0.85 and 10 billion PBMCs. Per donor, three plates each were used for CD4 naive and CD4 memory, two for CD8 naive, and one for CD8 memory. To estimate repertoire size and how much clonotypes are shared between individuals, the study performed deep sequencing of blood TCR repertoires from a few healthy adults. To increase sequencing depth and limit assay-specific biases, TCR repertoire library preparation and sequencing were carried out by different laboratories using diverse techniques.

Overall study outcomes, separate from this receptor: Only blood was sampled, and tissue TCR repertoires likely differ from those in blood. Pairwise subsampling indicated that sequencing depth was expected to affect the degree of clonotype sharing among donors. Compared with non-shared clonotypes, clonotypes shared by all four sorted-subset donors had higher generation probabilities. Even with the large sequencing depth, rarefaction of the sorted-subset datasets indicated that sequencing was incomplete. Naive subsets generally had larger estimated clonotype richness than memory subsets did. Across a handful of donors, about 4.5% of naive CD4, approximately 3.6% of naive CD8, approximately 2.5% of memory CD4, and approximately 0.42% of memory CD8 clonotypes were shared. The genetic and exposure-history diversity represented was limited by the small number of donors.

CD8 naive samples were obtained by positive selection for CCR7 among CD45RO-negative cells, yielding a CD45RA+CCR7+ population from which TemRA cells were excluded. The donors were healthy, HIV-negative adults with no recently reported acute infections or vaccinations. Every donor was a Caucasian adult living in Nashville, Tennessee, USA. After blood collection by leukapheresis, PBMCs were isolated using Ficoll-Histopaque density gradient centrifugation and then cryopreserved in the vapor phase of liquid nitrogen. Purity and quantity of every magnetically sorted T cell population were checked by analytical flow cytometry. Genomic DNA was isolated from each sorted fraction and quantified by UV absorbance on a Nanodrop 2000c. TCR CDR3 regions were amplified from genomic DNA by multiplex PCR using the deep immunoSEQ assay. Genomic DNA extracted from each cell subset was distributed evenly over all wells of several immunoSEQ 96-well plates, and each plate served as one replicate. Each replicate PCR for sorted subsets received around 210 ng genomic DNA, equal to about 30,000 T cell genomes. The purified libraries were quantified using a Qubit 3.0 fluorometer, sized with a Bioanalyzer 2100, and then quantified again using the KAPA Library Quantification kit. Every immunoSEQ 96-well plate was sequenced on a dedicated single-read 150-cycle Illumina NextSeq 550 flow cell. The paper's processing steps were these. Because only junctional sequences without quality scores were contained in the immunoSEQ output, filtering matching that applied to full-length reads could not be performed. To assign V/J genes and CDR3, sequences were annotated against IMGT germline references using PyIR, a Python wrapper for IgBLAST v1.9. Reads were removed for weak V/J assignments (E-value above 1e-6), missing CDR3, stop codons, out-of-frame junctions, or ambiguous translated residues. V3J clonotypes were defined as sequences sharing the same inferred V gene, J gene, and CDR3 amino acid sequence. Percentage overlap between repertoires was computed as shared unique clonotypes divided by the size of the smaller repertoire. Repertoire richness was assessed with RTK rarefaction, the Chao1 estimator, and Recon v2.1 estimates of unobserved clonotypes. Generation probabilities for all TCRbeta clonotypes obtained by the gDNA method from a handful of donors were computed using OLGA. TCRdb took this table from immuneACCESS and kept in-frame rearrangements with V and J called. Such tables lack part of the clones; where checked against another copy, unresolved V genes explain under half of the gap, and the rest is unexplained. V, J and clone size reflect that table, while D and trimming were determined from the DNA. The sample table shows about 580,000 clones, and 95% to 98% are seen once. The ten most abundant clones make up 0.3% to 0.35% of the sample.

The sequenced sample was naive CD8+ T cells sorted from blood. The meaning of the sample's cell subset or site label: CD45RA+CCR7+. This TCR was recovered from a man in his thirties or forties in good health.

The CDR3 region: CASSPGQGLGETQYF. The DNA sequence is as follows: TGTGCCAGCAGCCCTGGCCAGGGTCTGGGAGAGACCCAGTACTTC. The chain is assembled from TRBV9 and TRBJ2-5, and the D gene may be TRBD1, 5 bases matching. From the cysteine up to the phenylalanine, the CDR3 has a length of 15 residues. Of all the DNA, just the CDR3 is kept, 45 bases in frame from base 1. V lost 4 bases and J lost 4 bases; the stretch between them is 17 bases long. Based on the germline V gene, the CDR1 and CDR2 sequences are SGDLS and YYNGEE.